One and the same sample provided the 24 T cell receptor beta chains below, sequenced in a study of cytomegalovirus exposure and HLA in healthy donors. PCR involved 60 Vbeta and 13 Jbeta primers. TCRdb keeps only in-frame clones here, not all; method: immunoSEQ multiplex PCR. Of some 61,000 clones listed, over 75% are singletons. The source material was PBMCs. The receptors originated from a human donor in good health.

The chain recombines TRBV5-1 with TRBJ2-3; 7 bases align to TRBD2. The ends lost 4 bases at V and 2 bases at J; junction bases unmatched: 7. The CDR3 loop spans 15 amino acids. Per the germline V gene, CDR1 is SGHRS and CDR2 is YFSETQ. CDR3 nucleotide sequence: TGCGCCAGCAGCCTTCCTAGCGGCCCCACAGATACGCAGTATTTT. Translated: CASSLPSGPTDTQYF.

CDR3 in amino acids: CASSGTFLAKNIQYF. As DNA, the CDR3 is TGTGCCAGCAGTGGAACATTTCTAGCCAAAAACATTCAGTACTTC. This rearrangement joins TRBV2 to TRBJ2-4; D gene uncertain. V shed 4 bases and J shed 0 bases, with 10 bases lying between them. Germline CDR1 SNHLY, CDR2 FYNNEI. The CDR3 contains 15 residues.

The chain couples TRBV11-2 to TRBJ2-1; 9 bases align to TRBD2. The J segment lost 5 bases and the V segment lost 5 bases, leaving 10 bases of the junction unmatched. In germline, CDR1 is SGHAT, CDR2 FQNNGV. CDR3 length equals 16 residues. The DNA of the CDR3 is TGTGCCAGCAGCCCTCGGGGAGCGGGGGGCCACAATGAGCAGTTCTTC. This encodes CASSPRGAGGHNEQFF.

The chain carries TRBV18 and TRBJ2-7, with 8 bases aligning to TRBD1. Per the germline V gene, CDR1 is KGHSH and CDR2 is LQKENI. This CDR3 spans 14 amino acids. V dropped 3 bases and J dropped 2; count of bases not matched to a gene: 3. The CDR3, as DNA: TGTGCCAGCTCACCCGGCAGGGGGCCCTACGAGCAGTACTTC. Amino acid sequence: CASSPGRGPYEQYF. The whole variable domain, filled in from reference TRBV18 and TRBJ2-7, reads NAGVMQNPRHLVRRRGQEARLRCSPMKGHSHVYWYRQLPEEGLKFMVYLQKENIIDESGMPKERFSAEFPKEGPSILRIQQVVRGDSAAYFCASSPGRGPYEQYFGPGTRLTVT.

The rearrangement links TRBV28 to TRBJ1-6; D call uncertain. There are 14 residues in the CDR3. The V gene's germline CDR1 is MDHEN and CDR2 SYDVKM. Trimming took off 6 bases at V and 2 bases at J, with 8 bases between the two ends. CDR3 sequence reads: CASRGTPYNSPLHF. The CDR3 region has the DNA TGTGCCAGCAGGGGCACCCCCTATAATTCACCCCTCCACTTT.

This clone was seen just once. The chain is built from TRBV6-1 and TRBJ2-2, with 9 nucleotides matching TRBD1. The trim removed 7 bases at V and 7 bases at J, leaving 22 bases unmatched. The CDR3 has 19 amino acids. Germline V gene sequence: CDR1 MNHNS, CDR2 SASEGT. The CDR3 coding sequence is TGTGCCAGCACTGAGTTTTGGGGGACAGGGATGCCCCAAGGCGGGGAGCTGTTTTTT. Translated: CASTEFWGTGMPQGGELFF.

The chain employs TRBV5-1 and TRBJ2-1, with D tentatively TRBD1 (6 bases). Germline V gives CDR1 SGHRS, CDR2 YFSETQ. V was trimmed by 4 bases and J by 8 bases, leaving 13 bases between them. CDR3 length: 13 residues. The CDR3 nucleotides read TGCGCCAGCAGCCTATACAGGGCCGATGAGCAGTTCTTC. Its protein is CASSLYRADEQFF.

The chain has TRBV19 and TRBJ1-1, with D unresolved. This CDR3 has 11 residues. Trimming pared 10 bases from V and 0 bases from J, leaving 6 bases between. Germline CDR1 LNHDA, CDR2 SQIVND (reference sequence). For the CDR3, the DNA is TGTGCCACTGTAATGAACACTGAAGCTTTCTTT. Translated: CATVMNTEAFF.

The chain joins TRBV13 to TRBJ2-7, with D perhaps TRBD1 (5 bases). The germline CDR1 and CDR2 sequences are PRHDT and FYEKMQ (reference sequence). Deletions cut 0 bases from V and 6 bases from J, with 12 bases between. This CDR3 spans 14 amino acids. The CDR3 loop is CASSLGRGYIEQYF. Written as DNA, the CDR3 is TGTGCCAGCAGCTTAGGAAGGGGATATATCGAGCAGTACTTC. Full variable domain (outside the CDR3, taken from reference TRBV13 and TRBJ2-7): AAGVIQSPRHLIKEKRETATLKCYPIPRHDTVYWYQQGPGQDPQFLISFYEKMQSDKGSIPDRFSAQQFSDYHSELNMSSLELGDSALYFCASSLGRGYIEQYFGPGTRLTVT.

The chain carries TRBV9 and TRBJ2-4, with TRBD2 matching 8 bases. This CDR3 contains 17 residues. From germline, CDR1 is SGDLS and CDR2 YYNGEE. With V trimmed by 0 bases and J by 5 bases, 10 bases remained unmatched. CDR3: CASSVGTRGGAENIQYF. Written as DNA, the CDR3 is TGTGCCAGCAGCGTAGGAACCCGGGGGGGTGCCGAAAACATTCAGTACTTC. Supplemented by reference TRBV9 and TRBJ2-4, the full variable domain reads DSGVTQTPKHLITATGQRVTLRCSPRSGDLSVYWYQQSLDQGLQFLIQYYNGEERAKGNILERFSAQQFPDLHSELNLSSLELGDSALYFCASSVGTRGGAENIQYFGAGTRLSVL.

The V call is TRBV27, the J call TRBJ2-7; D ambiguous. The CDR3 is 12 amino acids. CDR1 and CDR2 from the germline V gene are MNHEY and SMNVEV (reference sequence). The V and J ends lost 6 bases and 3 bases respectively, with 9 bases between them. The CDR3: CASRSSGYEQYF. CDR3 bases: TGTGCCAGCAGATCCTCAGGCTACGAGCAGTACTTC.

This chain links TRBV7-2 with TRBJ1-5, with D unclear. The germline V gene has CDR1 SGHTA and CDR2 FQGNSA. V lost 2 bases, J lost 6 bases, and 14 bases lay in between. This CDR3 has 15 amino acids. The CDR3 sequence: CASSLFFASGQPQHF. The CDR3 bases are TGTGCCAGCAGCTTATTTTTTGCGTCGGGTCAGCCCCAGCATTTT.

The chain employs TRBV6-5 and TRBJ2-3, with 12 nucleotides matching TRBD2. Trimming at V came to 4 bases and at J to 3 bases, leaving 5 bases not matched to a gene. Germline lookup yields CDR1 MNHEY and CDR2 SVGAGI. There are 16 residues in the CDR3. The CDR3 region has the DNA TGTGCCAGCAGTTCCCTGACTAGCGGGGGAACAGATACGCAGTATTTT. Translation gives CASSSLTSGGTDTQYF.

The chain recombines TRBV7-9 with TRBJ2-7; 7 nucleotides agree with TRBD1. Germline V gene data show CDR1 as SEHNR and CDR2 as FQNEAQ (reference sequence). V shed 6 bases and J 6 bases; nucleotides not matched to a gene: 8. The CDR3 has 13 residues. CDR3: CASSFERGREQYF. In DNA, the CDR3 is TGTGCCAGCAGTTTTGAAAGGGGGCGCGAGCAGTACTTC.

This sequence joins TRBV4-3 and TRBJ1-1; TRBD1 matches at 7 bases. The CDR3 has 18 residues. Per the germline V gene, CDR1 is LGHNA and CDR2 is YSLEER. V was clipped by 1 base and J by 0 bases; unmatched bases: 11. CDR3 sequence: CASSQGAGGLFMNTEAFF. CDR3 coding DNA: TGCGCCAGCAGCCAAGGCGCAGGGGGGTTATTCATGAACACTGAAGCTTTCTTT.

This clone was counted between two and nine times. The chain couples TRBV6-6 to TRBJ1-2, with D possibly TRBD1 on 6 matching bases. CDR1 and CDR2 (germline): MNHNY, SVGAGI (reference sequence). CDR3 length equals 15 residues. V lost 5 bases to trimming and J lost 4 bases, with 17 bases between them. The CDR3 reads CASSPQGRVGYGYTF. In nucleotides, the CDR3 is TGTGCCAGCAGTCCTCAGGGGAGGGTGGGCTATGGCTACACCTTC.

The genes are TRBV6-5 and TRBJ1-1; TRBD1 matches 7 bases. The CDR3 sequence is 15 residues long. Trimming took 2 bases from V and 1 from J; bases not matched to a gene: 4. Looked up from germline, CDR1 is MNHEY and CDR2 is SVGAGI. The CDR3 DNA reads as TGTGCCAGCAGTTACGCCAGACAGGGGAACACTGAAGCTTTCTTT. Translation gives CASSYARQGNTEAFF.

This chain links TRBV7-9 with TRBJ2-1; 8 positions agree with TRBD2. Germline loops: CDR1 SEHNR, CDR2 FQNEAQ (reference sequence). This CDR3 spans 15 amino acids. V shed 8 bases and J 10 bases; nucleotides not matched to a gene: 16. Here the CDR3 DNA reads TGTGCCAGCCCTATGCGGGGGGACGTCTTCGGGGAGCAGTTCTTC. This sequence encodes CASPMRGDVFGEQFF. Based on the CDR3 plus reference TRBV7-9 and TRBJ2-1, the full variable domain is DTGVSQNPRHKITKRGQNVTFRCDPISEHNRLYWYRQTLGQGPEFLTYFQNEAQLEKSRLLSDRFSAERPKGSFSTLEIQRTEQGDSAMYLCASPMRGDVFGEQFFGPGTRLTVL.

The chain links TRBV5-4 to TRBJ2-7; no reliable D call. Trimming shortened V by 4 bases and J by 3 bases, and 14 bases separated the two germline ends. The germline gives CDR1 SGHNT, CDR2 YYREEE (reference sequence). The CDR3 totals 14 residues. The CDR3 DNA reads TGTGCCAGCAGCCAAGGCCCCGGGTTCTACGAGCAGTACTTC. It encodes CASSQGPGFYEQYF. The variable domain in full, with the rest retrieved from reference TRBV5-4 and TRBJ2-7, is ETGVTQSPTHLIKTRGQQVTLRCSSQSGHNTVSWYQQALGQGPQFIFQYYREEENGRGNFPPRFSGLQFPNYSSELNVNALELDDSALYLCASSQGPGFYEQYFGPGTRLTVT.

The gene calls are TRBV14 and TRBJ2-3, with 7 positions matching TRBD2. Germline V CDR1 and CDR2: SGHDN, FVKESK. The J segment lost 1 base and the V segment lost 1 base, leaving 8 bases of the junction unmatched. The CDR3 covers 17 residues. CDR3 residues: CASSQAPGRAGTDTQYF. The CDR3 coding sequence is TGTGCCAGCAGCCAAGCCCCGGGGAGGGCAGGCACAGATACGCAGTATTTT. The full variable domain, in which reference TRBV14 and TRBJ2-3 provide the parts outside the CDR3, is EAGVTQFPSHSVIEKGQTVTLRCDPISGHDNLYWYRRVMGKEIKFLLHFVKESKQDESGMPNNRFLAERTGGTYSTLKVQPAELEDSGVYFCASSQAPGRAGTDTQYFGPGTRLTVL.

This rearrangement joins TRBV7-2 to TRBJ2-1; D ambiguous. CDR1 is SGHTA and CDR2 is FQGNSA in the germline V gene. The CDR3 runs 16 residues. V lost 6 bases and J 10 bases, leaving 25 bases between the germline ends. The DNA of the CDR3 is TGTGCCAGCAGTCTAGACGGGTCAATTGCCTCCAGCGAGCAGTTCTTC. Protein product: CASSLDGSIASSEQFF.

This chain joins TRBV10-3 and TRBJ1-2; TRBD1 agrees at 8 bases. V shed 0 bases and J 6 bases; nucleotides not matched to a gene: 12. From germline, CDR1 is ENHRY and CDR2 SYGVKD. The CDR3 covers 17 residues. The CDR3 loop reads CAISESSQGVLVDGYTF. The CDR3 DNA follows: TGTGCCATCAGTGAGTCGTCACAGGGGGTTTTGGTTGATGGCTACACCTTC.

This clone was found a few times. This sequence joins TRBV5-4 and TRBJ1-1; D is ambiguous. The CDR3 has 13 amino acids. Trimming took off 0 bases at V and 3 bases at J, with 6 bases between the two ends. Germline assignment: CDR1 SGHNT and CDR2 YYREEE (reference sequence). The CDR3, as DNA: TGTGCCAGCAGCTTGGGGCATTACACTGAAGCTTTCTTT. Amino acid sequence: CASSLGHYTEAFF.

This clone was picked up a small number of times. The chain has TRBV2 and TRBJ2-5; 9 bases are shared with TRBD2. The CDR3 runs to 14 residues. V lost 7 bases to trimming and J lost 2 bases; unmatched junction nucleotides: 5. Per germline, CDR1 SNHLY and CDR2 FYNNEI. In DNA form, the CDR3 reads TGTGCCAGCAAGGGGGGACTAGCTCAAGAGACCCAGTACTTC. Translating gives CASKGGLAQETQYF.